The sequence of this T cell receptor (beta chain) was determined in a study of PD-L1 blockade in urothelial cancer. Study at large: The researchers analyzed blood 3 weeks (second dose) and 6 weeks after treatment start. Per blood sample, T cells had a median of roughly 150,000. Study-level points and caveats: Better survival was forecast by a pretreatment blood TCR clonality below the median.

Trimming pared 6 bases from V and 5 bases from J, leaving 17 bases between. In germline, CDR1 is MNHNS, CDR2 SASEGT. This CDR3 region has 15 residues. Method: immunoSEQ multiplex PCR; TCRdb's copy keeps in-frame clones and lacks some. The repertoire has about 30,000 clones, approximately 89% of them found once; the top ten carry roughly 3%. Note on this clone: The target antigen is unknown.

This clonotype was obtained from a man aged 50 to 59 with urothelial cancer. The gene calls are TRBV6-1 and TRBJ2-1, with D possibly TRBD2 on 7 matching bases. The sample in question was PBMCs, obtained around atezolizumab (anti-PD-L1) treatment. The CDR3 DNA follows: TGTGCCAGCAGGGGTGGGAGGGGGATGGACAATGAGCAGTTCTTC. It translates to CASRGGRGMDNEQFF.